This TCR beta chain was identified in a study of cytomegalovirus exposure and HLA in healthy donors. Study-wide context: As released early, the data held roughly 85 million unique TCRs from HLA-typed donors. Most donors, around 81% of over 300 genotyped, fell in the Caucasian-associated ancestry cluster. Study findings and constraints: It is likely that the observed cluster of highly shared sequence variants was a sequencing artifact. It emerged from a later analysis that several of the most significant clusters appeared to be linked to common viral pathogens.

V was clipped by 6 bases and J by 0 bases, with 7 bases between them. The germline CDR1 and CDR2 sequences are MNHNS and SASEGT. CDR3 length equals 13 residues. This PCR relied on a set of 60 Vbeta primers and 13 Jbeta primers. Sequencing was performed with immunoSEQ multiplex PCR; in TCRdb, only in-frame clones are kept and a portion is missing. The table shows about 140,000 clones, with 73% occurring only once. As for this clone: Its antigen is as yet unknown.

The receptor was isolated from a human donor in good health. Sequencing input: PBMCs. This chain joins TRBV6-1 and TRBJ2-3, with D perhaps matching TRBD1 (6 bases). For the CDR3, the DNA is TGTGCCAGCAGGGGACACAGCACAGATACGCAGTATTTT. This codes for CASRGHSTDTQYF.